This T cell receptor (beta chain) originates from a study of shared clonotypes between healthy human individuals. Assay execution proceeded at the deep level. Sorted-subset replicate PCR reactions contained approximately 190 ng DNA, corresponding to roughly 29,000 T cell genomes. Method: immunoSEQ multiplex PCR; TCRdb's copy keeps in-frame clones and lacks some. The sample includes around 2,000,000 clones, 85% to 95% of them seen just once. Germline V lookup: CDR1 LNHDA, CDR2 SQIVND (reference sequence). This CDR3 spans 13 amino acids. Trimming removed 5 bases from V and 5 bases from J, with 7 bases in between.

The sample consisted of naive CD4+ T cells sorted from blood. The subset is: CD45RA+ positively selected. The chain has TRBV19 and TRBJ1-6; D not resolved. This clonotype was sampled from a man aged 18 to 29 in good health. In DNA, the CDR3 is TGTGCCAGTAGTGACATTAATAATTCACCCCTCCACTTT. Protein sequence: CASSDINNSPLHF.